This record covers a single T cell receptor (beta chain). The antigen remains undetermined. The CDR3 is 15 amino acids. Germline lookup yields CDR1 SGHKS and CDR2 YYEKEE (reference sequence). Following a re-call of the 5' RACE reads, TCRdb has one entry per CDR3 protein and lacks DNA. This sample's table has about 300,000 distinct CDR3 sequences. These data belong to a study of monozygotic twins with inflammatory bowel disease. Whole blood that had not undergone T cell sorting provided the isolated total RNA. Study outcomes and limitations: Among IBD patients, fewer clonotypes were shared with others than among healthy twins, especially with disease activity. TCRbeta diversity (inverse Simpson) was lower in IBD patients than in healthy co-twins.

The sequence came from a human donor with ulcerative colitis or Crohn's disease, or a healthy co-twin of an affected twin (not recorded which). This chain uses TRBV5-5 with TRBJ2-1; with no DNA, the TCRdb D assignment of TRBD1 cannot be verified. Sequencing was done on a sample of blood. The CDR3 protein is CASSLQGVAYNEQFF.